This T cell receptor (beta chain) was captured by sequencing in a study of blood T cell repertoires in COVID-19. Study as a whole: Material from acute and convalescent COVID-19 was sourced from the United States, Italy and Spain.

The authors' processing: Using reference gene primer amplification, nucleated cell counts were estimated. TCRdb's copy holds only in-frame clones and misses some; the assay was immunoSEQ multiplex PCR. D and trimming were read from the DNA, whereas the V and J calls and clone size are those reported in that table. This table holds 200,000 to 250,000 clones, about 85% found once. After removal of 3 bases from V and 10 bases from J, the junction contained 7 bases not matched to a gene. Germline V gene lookup returns CDR1 LGHDT and CDR2 YNNKEL (reference sequence). This CDR3 is built from 14 residues. This sequence originates from a man aged 30 to 39 with active or convalescent COVID-19. Material: peripheral blood. The V call is TRBV3-1 (or the pseudogene TRBV3-2), the J call TRBJ2-1; TRBD1 agrees at 9 bases. This CDR3 is CASSHRDRVSEQFF. The CDR3 DNA follows: TGTGCCAGCAGCCACCGGGACAGGGTCAGCGAGCAGTTCTTC.